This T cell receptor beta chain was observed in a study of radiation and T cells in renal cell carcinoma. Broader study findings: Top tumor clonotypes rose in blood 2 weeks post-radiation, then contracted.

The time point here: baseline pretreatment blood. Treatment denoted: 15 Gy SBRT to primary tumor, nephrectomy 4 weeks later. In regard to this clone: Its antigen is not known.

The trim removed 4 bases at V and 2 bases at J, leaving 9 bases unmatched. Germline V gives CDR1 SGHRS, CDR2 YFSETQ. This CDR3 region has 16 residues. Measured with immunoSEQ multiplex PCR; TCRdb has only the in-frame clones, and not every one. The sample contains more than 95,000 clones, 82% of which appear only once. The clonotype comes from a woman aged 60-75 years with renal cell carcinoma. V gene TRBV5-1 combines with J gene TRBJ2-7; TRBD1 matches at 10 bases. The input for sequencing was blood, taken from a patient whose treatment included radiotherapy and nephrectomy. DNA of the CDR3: TGCGCCAGCAGCCCAACCGGGACAGGGGAGGCCTACGAGCAGTACTTC. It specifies CASSPTGTGEAYEQYF.